The 20 T cell receptor beta chains below all came from one sample that was sequenced in a study of blood T cell repertoires in COVID-19. Sequencing used immunoSEQ multiplex PCR; TCRdb keeps in-frame clones, though not all of them. The sample shows over 250,000 clones, approximately 92% of them seen only once. The material sequenced was PBMCs or T cells enriched from blood (not recorded which). The receptor set was obtained from a woman between 18 and 29 years old who had recovered from COVID-19.

This clone was picked up one time. The rearrangement links TRBV19 to TRBJ2-3; tentative D call: TRBD1 (5 bases). The CDR3 runs to 13 residues. Per the germline V gene, CDR1 is LNHDA and CDR2 is SQIVND (reference sequence). The ends were cut back, 5 bases at V and 6 bases at J, with 12 bases in the middle. In DNA, the CDR3 is TGTGCCAGTAGTCACTCTGGGGCGGATACGCAGTATTTT. It specifies CASSHSGADTQYF.

This clone was picked up one time. The rearrangement joins TRBV3-1 (or the pseudogene TRBV3-2) to TRBJ1-2; TRBD1 matches at 7 bases. The V gene end was trimmed by 5 bases and the J gene end by 7 bases; junction bases not matched to a gene: 10. The CDR3 extends over 14 amino acids. Germline values: CDR1 LGHDT, CDR2 YNNKEL (reference sequence). The CDR3 region is CASSIGQDLSGYTF. The CDR3 region has the DNA TGTGCCAGCAGCATTGGACAGGACCTATCTGGCTACACCTTC.

The chain combines TRBV2 with TRBJ1-1; D perhaps matches TRBD1 (5 bases). The V end lost 6 bases, the J end lost 0 bases, and 11 bases lay between the germline ends. The CDR3 is made up of 14 amino acids. The germline gives CDR1 SNHLY, CDR2 FYNNEI. CDR3 in amino acids: CASRRQIMNTEAFF. The CDR3 coding sequence is TGTGCCAGCAGGAGACAGATTATGAACACTGAAGCTTTCTTT.

This chain joins TRBV11-2 and TRBJ1-1, with D possibly TRBD1 on 5 matching bases. Between the trimmed V and J ends, which lost 5 bases and 4 bases, there was a span of 14 bases. The CDR3 covers 14 residues. The germline CDR1 and CDR2 sequences are SGHAT and FQNNGV. This chain's CDR3 is CASSPLGVSTEAFF. As DNA, the CDR3 is TGTGCCAGCAGCCCCCTAGGGGTGAGCACTGAAGCTTTCTTT.

The rearrangement uses TRBV4-1 and TRBJ2-7, with D possibly being TRBD2 (6 bases). The CDR3 is 16 amino acids. V was clipped by 0 bases and J by 2 bases, with 14 bases between them. The germline CDR1 and CDR2 sequences are MGHRA and YSYEKL. CDR3 bases: TGCGCCAGCAGCCAAGATGGGGAAGGAGGGGCCTACGAGCAGTACTTC. It translates to CASSQDGEGGAYEQYF.

The J gene is TRBJ2-3, the V gene TRBV4-1; D unresolved. The CDR3 is 15 residues long. V was clipped by 0 bases and J by 0 bases, with 7 bases between them. Germline-derived CDR1 and CDR2 are MGHRA and YSYEKL. In nucleotides, the CDR3 is TGCGCCAGCAGCCAAGAATCCCATAGCACAGATACGCAGTATTTT. As protein: CASSQESHSTDTQYF.

This clone was seen a single time. The chain combines TRBV29-1 with TRBJ2-7; D may be TRBD2 (5 bases). V was pared by 1 base and J by 2 bases, with 6 bases between. There are 12 residues in the CDR3. CDR1 and CDR2 (germline): SQVTM, ANQGSEA. CDR3: CSVEGGPYEQYF. The CDR3 DNA reads as TGCAGCGTTGAAGGCGGGCCCTACGAGCAGTACTTC.

With regard to this clone: Other DNA sequences in this specimen translate into the identical CDR3. This rearrangement joins TRBV5-1 to TRBJ1-2; 7 bases fit TRBD1. V shed 2 bases, J shed 5 bases, and the junction held 6 bases outside the gene matches. CDR1 and CDR2 from the germline V gene are SGHRS and YFSETQ. This CDR3 spans 14 amino acids. The CDR3 DNA sequence: TGCGCCAGCAGCTTCAGGACAGGATCGTATGGCTACACCTTC. Translated: CASSFRTGSYGYTF.

This chain connects TRBV6-5 to TRBJ1-2, with TRBD1 identical over 7 bases. This CDR3 is built from 14 residues. Trimming took 8 bases from V and 4 from J; bases not matched to a gene: 10. Germline V gene data show CDR1 as MNHEY and CDR2 as SVGAGI. CDR3 bases: TGTGCCAGCGTGGAGGGGGCAACCCTCTATGGCTACACCTTC. Translation gives CASVEGATLYGYTF.

The chain carries TRBV7-2 and TRBJ1-2; D is possibly TRBD1 (5 bases). The CDR3 has 15 residues. Trimming pared 3 bases from V and 4 bases from J, leaving 15 bases between. Germline CDR1 SGHTA, CDR2 FQGNSA. CDR3 region: CASSLGPPMSYGYTF. The CDR3 DNA sequence: TGTGCCAGCAGCTTGGGGCCCCCAATGAGCTATGGCTACACCTTC.

V is TRBV28 and J is TRBJ1-2; tentative D call: TRBD1 (6 bases). Germline V gene lookup returns CDR1 MDHEN and CDR2 SYDVKM. The length of the CDR3 is 15 residues. The V gene lost 7 bases and the J gene lost 3 bases, with 18 bases spanning the gap. The DNA for the CDR3 is TGTGCCAGCACCTCGGCGGGGGCAGTTGACTATGGCTACACCTTC. This translates into CASTSAGAVDYGYTF.

This chain uses TRBV9 with TRBJ1-1; TRBD1 aligns across 11 bases. The ends lost 4 bases at V and 3 bases at J; junction bases unmatched: 2. The CDR3 runs 14 residues. Germline CDR1 is SGDLS and CDR2 is YYNGEE. CDR3 in amino acids: CASSRTGGHTEAFF. Here the CDR3 DNA reads TGTGCCAGCAGCAGGACAGGGGGCCACACTGAAGCTTTCTTT.

This clone came up a few times. The chain carries TRBV12-3 or TRBV12-4 and TRBJ1-5; D is unresolved. The CDR3 consists of 13 residues. The V and J ends lost 4 bases and 5 bases respectively, with 9 bases between them. As DNA, the CDR3 is TGTGCCAGCAGTTCCCATCGGGATCAGCCCCAGCATTTT. Protein product: CASSSHRDQPQHF.

The V gene is TRBV13, the J gene TRBJ1-5; a possible D gene is TRBD1 (6 bases). Looked up from germline, CDR1 is PRHDT and CDR2 is FYEKMQ (reference sequence). The CDR3 length is 14 residues. The DNA of the CDR3 is TGTGCTACGTCGAGGGGACACCTCAATCAGCCCCAGCATTTT. It yields the protein CATSRGHLNQPQHF.

The chain couples TRBV2 to TRBJ1-2, with 10 positions matching TRBD1. The CDR3 covers 14 residues. The germline gives CDR1 SNHLY, CDR2 FYNNEI. The J segment lost 7 bases and the V segment lost 6 bases, leaving 8 bases of the junction unmatched. CDR3 protein: CASSLVGQGLGYTF. CDR3 bases: TGTGCCAGCAGCCTAGTGGGACAGGGGCTTGGCTACACCTTC. Based on the CDR3 plus reference TRBV2 and TRBJ1-2, the full variable domain is EPEVTQTPSHQVTQMGQEVILRCVPISNHLYFYWYRQILGQKVEFLVSFYNNEISEKSEIFDDQFSVERPDGSNFTLKIRSTKLEDSAMYFCASSLVGQGLGYTFGSGTRLTVV.

This clone was seen once. V gene TRBV19 combines with J gene TRBJ1-5; D unclear. Germline CDR1 reads LNHDA; CDR2 reads SQIVND (reference sequence). Trimming took 5 bases from V and 7 from J, leaving 21 bases between them. CDR3 length equals 16 residues. The CDR3 protein is CASSAQDKVRGQPQHF. The CDR3 DNA is TGTGCCAGTAGTGCCCAGGATAAGGTCCGTGGGCAGCCCCAGCATTTT.

V usage is TRBV6-5 and J usage is TRBJ1-2, with 9 nucleotides matching TRBD1. The germline CDR1 and CDR2 sequences are MNHEY and SVGAGI. Unmatched junction bases numbered 10, after V lost 6 bases and J lost 8 bases. The CDR3 loop spans 14 amino acids. CDR3 residues: CASRGGQGRLGYTF. The CDR3 bases are TGTGCCAGCAGGGGGGGACAGGGTCGTCTCGGCTACACCTTC.

The chain joins TRBV5-6 to TRBJ2-3; D gene ambiguous. Germline V gives CDR1 SGHDT, CDR2 YYEEEE. With 1 base removed from V and 2 bases from J, the gap between germline ends came to 8 bases. The CDR3 sequence is 14 residues long. The CDR3 loop is CASSLLAVTDTQYF. Here the CDR3 DNA reads TGTGCCAGCAGCTTGCTTGCAGTCACAGATACGCAGTATTTT.

This sequence joins TRBV29-1 and TRBJ2-5, with TRBD1 as a possible D gene (6 bases). This CDR3 spans 12 amino acids. Trimming took 4 bases from V and 4 from J, leaving 10 bases between them. CDR1 SQVTM and CDR2 ANQGSEA come from the germline V gene. CDR3 sequence (DNA): TGCAGCGTTGTTCCCAGGGGAGAGACCCAGTACTTC. It specifies CSVVPRGETQYF. The variable domain in full, completed from reference TRBV29-1 and TRBJ2-5, reads SAVISQKPSRDICQRGTSLTIQCQVDSQVTMMFWYRQQPGQSLTLIATANQGSEATYESGFVIDKFPISRPNLTFSTLTVSNMSPEDSSIYLCSVVPRGETQYFGPGTRLLVL.

CDR3 residues: CASSIRTDLAYEQYF. CDR3 in DNA: TGTGCCAGCAGCATTCGGACAGACCTAGCCTACGAGCAGTACTTC. The rearrangement joins TRBV3-1 (or the pseudogene TRBV3-2) to TRBJ2-7; tentative D call: TRBD1 (6 bases). The CDR3 extends over 15 amino acids. The germline V gene encodes CDR1 LGHDT and CDR2 YNNKEL (reference sequence). V dropped 5 bases and J dropped 2 bases, with 16 bases sitting between them.